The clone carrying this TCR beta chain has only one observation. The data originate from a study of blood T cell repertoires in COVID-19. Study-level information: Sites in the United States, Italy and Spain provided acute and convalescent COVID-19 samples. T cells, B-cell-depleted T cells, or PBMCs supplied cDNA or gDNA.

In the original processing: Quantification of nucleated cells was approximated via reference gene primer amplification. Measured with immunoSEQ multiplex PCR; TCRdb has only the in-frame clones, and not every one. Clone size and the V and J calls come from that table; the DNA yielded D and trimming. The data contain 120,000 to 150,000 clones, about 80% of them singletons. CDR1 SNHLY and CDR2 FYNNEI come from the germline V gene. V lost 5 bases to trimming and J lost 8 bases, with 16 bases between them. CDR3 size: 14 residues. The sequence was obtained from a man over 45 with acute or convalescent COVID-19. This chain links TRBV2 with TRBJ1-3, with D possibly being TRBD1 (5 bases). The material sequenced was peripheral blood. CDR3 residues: CASSTGYSGYTIYF. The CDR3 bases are TGTGCCAGCAGTACAGGATATAGTGGTTACACCATATATTTT. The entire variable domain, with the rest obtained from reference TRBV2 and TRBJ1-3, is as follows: EPEVTQTPSHQVTQMGQEVILRCVPISNHLYFYWYRQILGQKVEFLVSFYNNEISEKSEIFDDQFSVERPDGSNFTLKIRSTKLEDSAMYFCASSTGYSGYTIYFGEGSWLTVV.